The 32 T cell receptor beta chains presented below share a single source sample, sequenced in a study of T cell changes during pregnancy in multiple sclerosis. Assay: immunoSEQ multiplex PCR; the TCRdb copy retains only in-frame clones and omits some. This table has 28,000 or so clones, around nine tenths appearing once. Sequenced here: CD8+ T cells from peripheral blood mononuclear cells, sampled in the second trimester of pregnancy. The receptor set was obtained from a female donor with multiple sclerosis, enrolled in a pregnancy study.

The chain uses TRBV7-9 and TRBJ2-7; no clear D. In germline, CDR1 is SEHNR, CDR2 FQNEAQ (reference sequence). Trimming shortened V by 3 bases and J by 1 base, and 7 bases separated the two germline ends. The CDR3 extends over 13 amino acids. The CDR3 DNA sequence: TGTGCCAGCAGCTTTGCACAGTCCTACGAGCAGTACTTC. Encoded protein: CASSFAQSYEQYF. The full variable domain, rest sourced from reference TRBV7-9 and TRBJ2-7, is DTGVSQNPRHKITKRGQNVTFRCDPISEHNRLYWYRQTLGQGPEFLTYFQNEAQLEKSRLLSDRFSAERPKGSFSTLEIQRTEQGDSAMYLCASSFAQSYEQYFGPGTRLTVT.

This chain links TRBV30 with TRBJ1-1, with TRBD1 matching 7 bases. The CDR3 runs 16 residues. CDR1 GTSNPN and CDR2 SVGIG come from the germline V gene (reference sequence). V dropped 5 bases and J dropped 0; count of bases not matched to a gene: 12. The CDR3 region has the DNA TGTGCCTGGCAACATAGACAGGGCCACCTGAACACTGAAGCTTTCTTT. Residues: CAWQHRQGHLNTEAFF.

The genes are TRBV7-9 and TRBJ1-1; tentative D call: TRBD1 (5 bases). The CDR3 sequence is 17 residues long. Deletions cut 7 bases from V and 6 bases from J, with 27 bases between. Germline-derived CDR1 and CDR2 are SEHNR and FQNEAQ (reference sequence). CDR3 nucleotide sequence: TGTGCCAGCACCGCTTCCCTACAACGGAGGGAGGGGCCTGAAGCTTTCTTT. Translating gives CASTASLQRREGPEAFF.

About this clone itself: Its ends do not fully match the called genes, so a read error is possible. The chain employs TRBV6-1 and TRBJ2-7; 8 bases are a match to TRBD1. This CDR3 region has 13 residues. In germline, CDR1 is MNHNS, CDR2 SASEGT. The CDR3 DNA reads TGTGCCAGCGAGACAGGGGAAGCCTACGAGCAGTGCTTC. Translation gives CASETGEAYEQCF.

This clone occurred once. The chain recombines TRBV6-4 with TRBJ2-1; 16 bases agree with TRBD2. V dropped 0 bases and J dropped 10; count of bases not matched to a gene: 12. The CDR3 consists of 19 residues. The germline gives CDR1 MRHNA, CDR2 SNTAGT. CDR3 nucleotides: TGTGCCAGCAGTGACTCAAGAGGGACTAGCGGGGGGGCGGTGGACGAGCAGTTCTTC. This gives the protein CASSDSRGTSGGAVDEQFF.

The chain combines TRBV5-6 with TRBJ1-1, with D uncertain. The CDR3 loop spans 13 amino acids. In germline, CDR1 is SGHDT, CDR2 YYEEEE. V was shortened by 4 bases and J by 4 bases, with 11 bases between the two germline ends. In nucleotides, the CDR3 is TGTGCCAGCAGCGAGGGTGTTGGCACTGAAGCTTTCTTT. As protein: CASSEGVGTEAFF.

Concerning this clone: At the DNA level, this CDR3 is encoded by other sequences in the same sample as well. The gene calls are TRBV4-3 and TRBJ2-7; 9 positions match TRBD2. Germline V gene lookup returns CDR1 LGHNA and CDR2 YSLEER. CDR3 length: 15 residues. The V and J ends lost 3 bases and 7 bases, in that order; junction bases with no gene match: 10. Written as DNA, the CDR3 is TGCGCCAGCAGCCACGAAACTGGACTAGCGAATGAGCAGTACTTC. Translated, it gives CASSHETGLANEQYF.

This CDR3 is CASSLGGGPYEQYF. The DNA for the CDR3 is TGTGCCAGTTCCCTCGGGGGGGGCCCCTACGAGCAGTACTTC. The chain employs TRBV19 and TRBJ2-7, with TRBD2 matching 8 bases. The ends lost 8 bases at V and 2 bases at J; junction bases unmatched: 8. The CDR3 has 14 residues. The germline V gene encodes CDR1 LNHDA and CDR2 SQIVND (reference sequence).

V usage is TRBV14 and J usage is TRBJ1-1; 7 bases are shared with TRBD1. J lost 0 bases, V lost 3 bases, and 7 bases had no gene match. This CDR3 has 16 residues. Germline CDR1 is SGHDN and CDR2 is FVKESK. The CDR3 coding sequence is TGTGCCAGCAGCCACCTTTGGACAGGCATGAACACTGAAGCTTTCTTT. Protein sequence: CASSHLWTGMNTEAFF.

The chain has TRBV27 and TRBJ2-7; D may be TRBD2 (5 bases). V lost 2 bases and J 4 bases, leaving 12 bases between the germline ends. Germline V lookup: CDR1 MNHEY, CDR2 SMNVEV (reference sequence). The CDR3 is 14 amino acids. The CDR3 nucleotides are TGTGCCAGCAGTTTAGAGGCAGAGGGATACGAGCAGTACTTC. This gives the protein CASSLEAEGYEQYF.

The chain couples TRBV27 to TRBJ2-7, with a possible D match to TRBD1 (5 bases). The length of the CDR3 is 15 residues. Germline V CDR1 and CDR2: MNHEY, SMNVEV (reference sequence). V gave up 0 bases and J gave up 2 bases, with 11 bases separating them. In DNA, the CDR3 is TGTGCCAGCAGTTTATCGAGCGCAGGGCCCTACGAGCAGTACTTC. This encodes CASSLSSAGPYEQYF.

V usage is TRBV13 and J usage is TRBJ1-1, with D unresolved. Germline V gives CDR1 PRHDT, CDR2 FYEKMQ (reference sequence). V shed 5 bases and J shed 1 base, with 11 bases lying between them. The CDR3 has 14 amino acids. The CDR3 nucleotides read TGTGCCAGCAGCCCCCCCAGTGGGAACACTGAAGCTTTCTTT. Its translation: CASSPPSGNTEAFF.

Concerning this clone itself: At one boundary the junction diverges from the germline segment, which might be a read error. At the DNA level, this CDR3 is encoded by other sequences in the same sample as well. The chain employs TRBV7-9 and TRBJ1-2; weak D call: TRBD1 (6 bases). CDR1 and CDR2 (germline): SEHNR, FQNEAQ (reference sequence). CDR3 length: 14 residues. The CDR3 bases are TGTGCCAGCAGCACCGTGACAGGCAACTACGGCTACACCTTC. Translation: CASSTVTGNYGYTF.

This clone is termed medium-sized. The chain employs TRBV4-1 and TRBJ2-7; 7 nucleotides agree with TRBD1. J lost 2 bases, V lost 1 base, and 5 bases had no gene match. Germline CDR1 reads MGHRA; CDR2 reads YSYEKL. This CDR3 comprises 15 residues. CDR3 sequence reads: CASSQGQGPTYEQYF. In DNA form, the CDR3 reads TGCGCCAGCAGCCAAGGACAGGGCCCGACCTACGAGCAGTACTTC.

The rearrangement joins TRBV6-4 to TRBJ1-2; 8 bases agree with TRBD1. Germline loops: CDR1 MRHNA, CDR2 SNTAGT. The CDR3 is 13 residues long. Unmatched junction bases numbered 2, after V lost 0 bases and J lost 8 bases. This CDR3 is CASSDSGTGGYTF. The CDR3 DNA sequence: TGTGCCAGCAGTGACTCAGGGACAGGAGGCTACACCTTC.

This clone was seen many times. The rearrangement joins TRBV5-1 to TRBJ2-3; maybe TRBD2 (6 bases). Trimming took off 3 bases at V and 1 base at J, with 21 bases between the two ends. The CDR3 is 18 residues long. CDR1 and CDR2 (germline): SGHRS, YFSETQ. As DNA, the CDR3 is TGCGCCAGCAGCTGGGGGGTGGCCAGTGTGGTGGGCACAGATACGCAGTATTTT. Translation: CASSWGVASVVGTDTQYF.

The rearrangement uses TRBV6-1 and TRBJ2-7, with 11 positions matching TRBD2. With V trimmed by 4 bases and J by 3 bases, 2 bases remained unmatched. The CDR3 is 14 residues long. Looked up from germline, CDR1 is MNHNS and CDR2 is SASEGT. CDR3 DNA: TGTGCCAGCAGTGCCACTAGCGGGGGCTACGAGCAGTACTTC. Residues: CASSATSGGYEQYF.

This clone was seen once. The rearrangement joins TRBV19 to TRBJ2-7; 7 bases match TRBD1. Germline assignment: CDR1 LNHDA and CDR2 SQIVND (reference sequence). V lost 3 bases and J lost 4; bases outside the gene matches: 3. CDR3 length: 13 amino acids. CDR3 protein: CASSIGQAYEQYF. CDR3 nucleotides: TGTGCCAGTAGTATTGGACAGGCTTACGAGCAGTACTTC.

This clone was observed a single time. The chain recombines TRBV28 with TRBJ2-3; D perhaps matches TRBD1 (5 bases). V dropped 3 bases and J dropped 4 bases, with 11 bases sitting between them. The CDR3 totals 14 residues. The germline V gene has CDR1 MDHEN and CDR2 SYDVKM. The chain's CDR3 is CASSFHRLADTQYF. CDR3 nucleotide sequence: TGTGCCAGCAGTTTCCACAGGTTGGCAGATACGCAGTATTTT.

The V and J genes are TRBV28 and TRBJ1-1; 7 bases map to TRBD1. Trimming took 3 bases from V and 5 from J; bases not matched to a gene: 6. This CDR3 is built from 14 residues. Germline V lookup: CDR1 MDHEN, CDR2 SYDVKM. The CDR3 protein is CASSFYGRGTEAFF. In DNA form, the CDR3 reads TGTGCCAGCAGTTTTTATGGCAGGGGGACTGAAGCTTTCTTT.

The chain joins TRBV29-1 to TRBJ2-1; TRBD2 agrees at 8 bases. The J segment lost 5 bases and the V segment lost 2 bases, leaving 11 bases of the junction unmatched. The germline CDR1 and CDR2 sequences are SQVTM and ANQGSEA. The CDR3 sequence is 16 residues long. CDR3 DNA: TGCAGCGTTGAAATTCCCGGGGGGGGCTACGACAATGAGCAGTTCTTC. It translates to CSVEIPGGGYDNEQFF.

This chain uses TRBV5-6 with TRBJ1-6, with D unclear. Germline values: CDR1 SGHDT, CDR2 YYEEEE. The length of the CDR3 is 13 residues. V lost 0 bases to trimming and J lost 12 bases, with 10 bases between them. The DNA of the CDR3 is TGTGCCAGCAGCTTGGGAATGGGAGGACCCCTCCACTTT. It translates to CASSLGMGGPLHF.

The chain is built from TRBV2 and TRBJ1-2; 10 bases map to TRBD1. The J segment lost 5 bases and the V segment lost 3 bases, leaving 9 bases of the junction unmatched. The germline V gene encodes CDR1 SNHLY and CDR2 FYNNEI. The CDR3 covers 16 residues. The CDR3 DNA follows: TGTGCCAGCAGTGACTACGACAGGGGGCCACGGTATGGCTACACCTTC. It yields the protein CASSDYDRGPRYGYTF. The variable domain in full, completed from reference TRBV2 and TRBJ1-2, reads EPEVTQTPSHQVTQMGQEVILRCVPISNHLYFYWYRQILGQKVEFLVSFYNNEISEKSEIFDDQFSVERPDGSNFTLKIRSTKLEDSAMYFCASSDYDRGPRYGYTFGSGTRLTVV.

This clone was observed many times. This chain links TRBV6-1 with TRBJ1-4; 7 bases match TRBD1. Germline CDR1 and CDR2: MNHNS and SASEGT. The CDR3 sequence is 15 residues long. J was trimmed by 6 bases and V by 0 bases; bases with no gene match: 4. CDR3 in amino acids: CASSEAGGEYEKLFF. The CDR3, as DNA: TGTGCCAGCAGTGAAGCAGGGGGCGAATATGAAAAACTGTTTTTT.

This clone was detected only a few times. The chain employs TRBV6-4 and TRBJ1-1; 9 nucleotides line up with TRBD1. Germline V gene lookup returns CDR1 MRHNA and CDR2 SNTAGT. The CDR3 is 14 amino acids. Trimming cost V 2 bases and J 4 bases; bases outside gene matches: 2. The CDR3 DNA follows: TGTGCCAGCAGTGACAAGACAGGGGGCACTGAAGCTTTCTTT. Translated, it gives CASSDKTGGTEAFF.

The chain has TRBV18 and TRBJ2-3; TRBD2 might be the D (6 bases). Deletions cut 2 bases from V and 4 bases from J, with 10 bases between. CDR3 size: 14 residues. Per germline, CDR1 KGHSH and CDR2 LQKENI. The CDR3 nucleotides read TGTGCCAGCTCACCAGCCGGGAGCCCAGATACGCAGTATTTT. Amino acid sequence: CASSPAGSPDTQYF.

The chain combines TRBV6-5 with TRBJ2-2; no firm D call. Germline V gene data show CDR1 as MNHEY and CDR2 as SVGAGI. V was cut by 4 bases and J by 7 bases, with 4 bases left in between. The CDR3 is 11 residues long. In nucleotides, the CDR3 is TGTGCCAGCAGTTCGGGCGGGGAGCTGTTTTTT. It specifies CASSSGGELFF.

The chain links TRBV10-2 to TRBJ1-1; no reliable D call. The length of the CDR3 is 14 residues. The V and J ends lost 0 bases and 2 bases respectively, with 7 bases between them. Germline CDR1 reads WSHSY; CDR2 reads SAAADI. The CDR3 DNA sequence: TGCGCCAGCAGTGAGTCCATGAGAAACACTGAAGCTTTCTTT. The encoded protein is CASSESMRNTEAFF.

The CDR3 nucleotides are TGTGCCAGCAGTGAAGGCGGGGGCCCCTCCTACAATGAGCAGTTCTTC. Protein sequence: CASSEGGGPSYNEQFF. This chain joins TRBV2 and TRBJ2-1, with a tentative D call TRBD2 (7 bases). Between the trimmed V and J ends, which lost 1 base and 0 bases, there was a span of 10 bases. The CDR3 consists of 16 residues. From germline, CDR1 is SNHLY and CDR2 FYNNEI. Full variable domain (rest looked up from reference TRBV2 and TRBJ2-1): EPEVTQTPSHQVTQMGQEVILRCVPISNHLYFYWYRQILGQKVEFLVSFYNNEISEKSEIFDDQFSVERPDGSNFTLKIRSTKLEDSAMYFCASSEGGGPSYNEQFFGPGTRLTVL.

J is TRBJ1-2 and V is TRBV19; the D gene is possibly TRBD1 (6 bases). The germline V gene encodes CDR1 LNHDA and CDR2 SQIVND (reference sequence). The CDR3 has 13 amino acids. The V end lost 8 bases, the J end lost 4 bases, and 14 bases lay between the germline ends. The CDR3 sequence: CASSQGSPYGYTF. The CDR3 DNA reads TGTGCCAGTTCACAGGGATCCCCCTATGGCTACACCTTC.

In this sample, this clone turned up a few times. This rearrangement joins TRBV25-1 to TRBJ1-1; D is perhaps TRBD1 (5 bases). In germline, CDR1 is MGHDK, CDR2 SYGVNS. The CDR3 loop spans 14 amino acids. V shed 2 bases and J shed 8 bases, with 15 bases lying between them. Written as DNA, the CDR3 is TGTGCCAGCAGTGAAGGAGGGGACTCCGCAGAAGCTTTCTTT. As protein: CASSEGGDSAEAFF.

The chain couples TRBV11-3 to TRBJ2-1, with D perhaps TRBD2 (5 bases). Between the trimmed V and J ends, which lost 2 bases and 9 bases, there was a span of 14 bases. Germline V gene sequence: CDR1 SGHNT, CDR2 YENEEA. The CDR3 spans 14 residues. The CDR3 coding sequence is TGTGCCAGCAGCTTACTGCGGGCAGACGGTGAGCAGTTCTTC. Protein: CASSLLRADGEQFF.